A selection of T cell receptor beta chains follows, all from one sample in a study of blood T cell repertoires in COVID-19. Sequencing used immunoSEQ multiplex PCR; TCRdb keeps in-frame clones, though not all of them. The data show a few hundred thousand clones, more than 65% seen once. The sample was peripheral blood. The receptor set was obtained from a woman aged 80 or over with acute or convalescent COVID-19. Both conserved end residues are part of each CDR3. Each record gives: J gene, V gene, D gene, clone size, CDR3 protein, CDR3 DNA. A D gene is named only where the DNA matches it firmly. Part of the rows lack a size; the others show once, few, many or a class for expanded clones.

j_gene: TRBJ2-3; v_gene: TRBV15; d_gene: -; abundance: -; CDR3aa: CATSRDLRSTDTQYF; CDR3nt: TGTGCCACCAGCAGAGATTTACGGAGCACAGATACGCAGTATTTT
j_gene: TRBJ2-5; v_gene: TRBV6-5; d_gene: TRBD1; abundance: -; CDR3aa: CASKTGVRETQYF; CDR3nt: TGTGCCAGCAAGACAGGGGTCCGAGAGACCCAGTACTTC
j_gene: TRBJ1-1; v_gene: TRBV3-1/TRBV3-2; d_gene: -; abundance: -; CDR3aa: CASSLSGGTEAFF; CDR3nt: TGTGCCAGCAGCCTTTCCGGCGGCACTGAAGCTTTCTTT
j_gene: TRBJ1-2; v_gene: TRBV7-3; d_gene: -; abundance: once; CDR3aa: CASSGPGGDGYTF; CDR3nt: TGTGCCAGCAGCGGCCCGGGGGGTGATGGCTACACCTTC
j_gene: TRBJ1-1; v_gene: TRBV28; d_gene: -; abundance: -; CDR3aa: CASRFLAEAFF; CDR3nt: TGTGCCAGCAGGTTCCTCGCTGAAGCTTTCTTT
j_gene: TRBJ1-4; v_gene: TRBV7-3; d_gene: TRBD1; abundance: -; CDR3aa: CASSIPGGKLFF; CDR3nt: TGTGCCAGCAGCATACCAGGGGGAAAACTGTTTTTT
j_gene: TRBJ1-2; v_gene: TRBV7-9; d_gene: TRBD1; abundance: -; CDR3aa: CASSDPWTGSGYTF; CDR3nt: TGTGCCAGCAGCGACCCCTGGACAGGATCGGGCTACACCTTC
j_gene: TRBJ2-1; v_gene: TRBV11-3; d_gene: TRBD2; abundance: -; CDR3aa: CASSSGTSGAYNEQFF; CDR3nt: TGTGCCAGCAGCTCGGGGACTAGCGGGGCCTACAATGAGCAGTTCTTC
j_gene: TRBJ2-3; v_gene: TRBV7-6; d_gene: TRBD2; abundance: -; CDR3aa: CASSLTSGGTDTQYF; CDR3nt: TGTGCCAGCAGCCTGACTAGCGGGGGCACAGATACGCAGTATTTT
j_gene: TRBJ1-4; v_gene: TRBV27; d_gene: TRBD1; abundance: -; CDR3aa: CASRASGTGMIIDEKLFF; CDR3nt: TGTGCCAGCAGGGCATCCGGGACAGGGATGATTATTGACGAAAAACTGTTTTTT